This TCR beta chain was recorded in a study of technical replicates of blood from a few donors (dated by TCRdb to the late 2010s). For this clone: It has no known antigen specificity. There are no base qualities to consult, and no much larger clone falls within one base.

Reading from cysteine to phenylalanine, the CDR3 counts 16 amino acids. The entry retains the CDR3 DNA only, 48 bases that are in frame from base 1. Library creation used the immunoSEQ multiplex PCR assay. TCRdb's version of the immuneACCESS table is confined to in-frame rearrangements and falls short of the full clone set. An unresolved V gene accounts for under half of the shortfall where checked; the remainder is of unknown origin. For this sample there are about 100,000 clones; around 93% appear just once. The ten largest clones capture around 0.3% of the sample. Sequencing input: T cells isolated from PBMCs. The clonotype comes from a human donor in good health. This chain joins TRBV12-2 to TRBJ2-7; the table's D call TRBD2 went unverified against the DNA. TRBV12-2 is recorded as a pseudogene. CDR3 protein: CASRLKVGTRGYEQYF. In nucleotide form, the sequence is TGTGCAAGTCGCTTAAAAGTTGGGACTAGAGGTTACGAGCAGTACTTC.